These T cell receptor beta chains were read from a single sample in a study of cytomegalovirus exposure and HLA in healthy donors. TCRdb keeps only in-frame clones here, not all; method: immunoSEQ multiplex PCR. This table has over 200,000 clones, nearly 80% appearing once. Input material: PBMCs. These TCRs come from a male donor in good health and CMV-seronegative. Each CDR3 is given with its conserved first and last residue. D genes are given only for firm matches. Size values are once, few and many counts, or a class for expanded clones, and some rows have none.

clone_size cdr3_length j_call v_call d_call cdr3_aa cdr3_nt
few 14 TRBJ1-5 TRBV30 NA CAWSVQQINQPQHF TGTGCCTGGAGTGTACAACAGATTAATCAGCCCCAGCATTTT
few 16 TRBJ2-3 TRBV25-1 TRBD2 CASSEPLAGSTDTQYF TGTGCCAGCAGTGAACCACTAGCGGGAAGCACAGATACGCAGTATTTT
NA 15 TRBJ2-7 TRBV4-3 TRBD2 CASSQDGLDPYEQYF TGCGCCAGCAGCCAGGACGGACTAGATCCCTACGAGCAGTACTTC
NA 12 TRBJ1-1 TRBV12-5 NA CASGLIDTEAFF TGTGCTAGTGGTTTGATCGACACTGAAGCTTTCTTT
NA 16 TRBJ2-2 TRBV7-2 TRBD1 CASSSGQGAGTGELFF TGTGCCAGCAGCTCGGGACAGGGGGCGGGCACCGGGGAGCTGTTTTTT
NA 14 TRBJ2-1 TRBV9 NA CASSVNSRDNEQFF TGTGCCAGCAGCGTAAATTCCCGGGACAATGAGCAGTTCTTC
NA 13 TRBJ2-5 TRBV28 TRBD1 CAIVQGARETQYF TGTGCCATCGTACAGGGGGCCAGGGAGACCCAGTACTTC
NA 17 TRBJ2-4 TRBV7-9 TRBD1 CASSLVTGVGQVGIQYF TGTGCCAGCAGCTTAGTTACTGGTGTCGGACAGGTAGGGATTCAGTACTTC
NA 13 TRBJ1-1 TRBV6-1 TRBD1 CASSEVRTGEAFF TGTGCCAGCAGTGAGGTCAGGACAGGTGAAGCTTTCTTT
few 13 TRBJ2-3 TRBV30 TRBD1 CAWSVQGADTQYF TGTGCCTGGAGTGTACAGGGGGCAGATACGCAGTATTTT
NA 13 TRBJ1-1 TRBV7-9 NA CASTRGENTEAFF TGTGCCAGCACCCGGGGGGAGAACACTGAAGCTTTCTTT
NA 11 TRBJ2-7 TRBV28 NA CGVGESYEQYF TGTGGTGTCGGGGAATCCTACGAGCAGTACTTC
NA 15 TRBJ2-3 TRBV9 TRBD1 CASSVSGGFTDTQYF TGTGCCAGCAGCGTATCAGGGGGTTTCACAGATACGCAGTATTTT
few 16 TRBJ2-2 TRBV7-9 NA CASSSSSLQVAGELFF TGTGCCAGCAGCTCCTCATCCCTACAGGTGGCCGGGGAGCTGTTTTTT